This T cell receptor beta chain is from a study of CD8 T cells in ankylosing spondylitis. CDR1 is DFQATT, CDR2 SNEGSKA, per germline (reference sequence). Trimming left V 5 bases short and J 1 base short, with 9 bases between. The length of the CDR3 is 13 residues. This clonotype came up many times. Scientists made TCR beta libraries using quantitative 5'-RACE with molecular barcodes. Each CDR3 protein gets one entry after TCRdb re-called the 5' RACE reads with MiXCR. The sample holds roughly 100,000 distinct CDR3 sequences; roughly 8% are singletons and the top ten take approximately 9.9%. The specimen sequenced was blood, either unsorted or a sorted T cell fraction (not recorded which). This clonotype was obtained from a male donor with ankylosing spondylitis or in good health (not recorded which). The chain recombines TRBV20-1 with TRBJ2-1, with D perhaps TRBD2 (5 bases). As DNA, the CDR3 is TGCAGTGCTGCTACGGGGTCCTACAATGAGCAGTTCTTC. As protein: CSAATGSYNEQFF.